This TCR beta chain came from a study of response to subunit inactivated influenza vaccine. Study-wide findings and caveats: Few additional T cells are recruited per seasonal influenza vaccination, authors suggested.

A single record per CDR3 protein comes from TCRdb applying MiXCR to the RT-PCR reads. This sample has 500,000 to 600,000 distinct CDR3 sequences, with under 9% found just once. The CDR3 loop spans 14 amino acids. V dropped 3 bases and J dropped 7; count of bases not matched to a gene: 8. In germline, CDR1 is DFQATT, CDR2 SNEGSKA (reference sequence). This clonotype was recorded at least ten times. Its cognate antigen is unknown. The material was PBMCs from blood, obtained around 2 years after vaccination. This clonotype originated in a man aged 50-75 years who received an inactivated influenza vaccine. The V gene is TRBV20-1, the J gene TRBJ1-5; TRBD1 matches at 8 bases. The DNA for the CDR3 is TGCAGTGCTAGGGTTAATCAGGGGGCACAGCCCCAGCATTTT. Amino acid sequence: CSARVNQGAQPQHF.